Listed below are T cell receptor beta chains from one sample, sequenced in a study of T cell repertoires in cytomegalovirus infection. TCRdb processed the reads anew with MiXCR; each CDR3 protein has one entry. The repertoire has roughly 860,000 distinct CDR3 sequences, 32% of them found once; the top ten carry around 11%. These TCRs' antigens remain unknown. The source was cultured CD8+ T cells from PBMCs, collected from culture after CMV antigen stimulation. The origin of the receptors is a human donor in good health (CMV status not recorded). Some clones in this sample may be carry-over from other donors' samples. CDR3s include the opening cysteine and the closing phenylalanine or tryptophan. D genes are given only for firm matches. Only some rows state a clone size, as once, few, many or a class for expanded clones.

CDR3nt: TGTGCCAGCAGCTTAGGGGTGGGTGTAGCGGGGGGGTGGAATGAGCAGTTCTTC; CDR3aa: CASSLGVGVAGGWNEQFF; j_gene: TRBJ2-1; abundance: many; len: 18; v_gene: TRBV7-8; d_gene: TRBD2
CDR3nt: TGTGCTAGTGGTTTCGTGACTAGCGGGCCACCTTACAATGAGCAGTTCTTC; CDR3aa: CASGFVTSGPPYNEQFF; j_gene: TRBJ2-1; abundance: few; len: 17; v_gene: TRBV12-5; d_gene: TRBD2
CDR3nt: TGTGCCAGCAGCCCCCCCATAATCCTATTAGGGCGGTTCTTC; CDR3aa: CASSPPIILLGRFF; j_gene: TRBJ2-1; abundance: .; len: 14; v_gene: TRBV7-9; d_gene: .
CDR3nt: TGTGCCAGCAGCTTAGAATTTGCGGGGGGCACAGATACGCAGTATTTT; CDR3aa: CASSLEFAGGTDTQYF; j_gene: TRBJ2-3; abundance: few; len: 16; v_gene: TRBV11-2; d_gene: TRBD2
CDR3nt: TGTGCCAGTAGTATTGGGGAAAACGAGCAGTACTTC; CDR3aa: CASSIGENEQYF; j_gene: TRBJ2-7; abundance: .; len: 12; v_gene: TRBV19; d_gene: .
CDR3nt: TGTGCCAGCAGTTTATCAGCAGGGGGCTTGGCCCAGTACTTC; CDR3aa: CASSLSAGGLAQYF; j_gene: TRBJ2-5; abundance: .; len: 14; v_gene: TRBV27; d_gene: TRBD1
CDR3nt: TGTGCCAGCAGTGCGATACAGGGACATCGCCCAGAGACCCAGTACTTC; CDR3aa: CASSAIQGHRPETQYF; j_gene: TRBJ2-5; abundance: few; len: 16; v_gene: TRBV27; d_gene: .
CDR3nt: TGTGCCAGCAGCCCCCTCTCCCCGATTGGAGATACGCAGTATTTT; CDR3aa: CASSPLSPIGDTQYF; j_gene: TRBJ2-3; abundance: few; len: 15; v_gene: TRBV7-2; d_gene: .
CDR3nt: TGTGCCAGCAGCTTGGGGACGTATCAGCCCCAGCATTTT; CDR3aa: CASSLGTYQPQHF; j_gene: TRBJ1-5; abundance: many; len: 13; v_gene: TRBV7-8; d_gene: .
CDR3nt: TGTGCCAGCAGCATCTCCTACAATGAGCAGTTCTTC; CDR3aa: CASSISYNEQFF; j_gene: TRBJ2-1; abundance: many; len: 12; v_gene: TRBV7-6; d_gene: .